This T cell receptor (beta chain) originates from a study of human T cells and chemical hapten exposure. General study findings and limits: Expanded TCRs made up significantly more big CDR3 similarity clusters than controls did.

Documented time point: patch test 3, about 24 weeks after DPC sensitization. The sample's treatment: therapeutic diphenylcyclopropenone sensitization with weekly scalp DPC. The table lists this clonotype with many counts. Its cognate antigen is unknown. This CDR3 region has 12 residues. Trimming removed 8 bases from V and 6 bases from J, with 14 bases in between. Unique molecular identifiers were attached to individual cDNA molecules during library preparation. From the RACE reads, TCRdb called clonotypes with MiXCR, one entry per CDR3 protein. The sample records about 90,000 distinct CDR3 sequences, around 9.9% being singletons.

The receptor's source is a woman in her thirties with alopecia areata. Some clones in this sample may be carry-over from other donors' samples. This material consisted of whole blood, taken in connection with sensitization to the hapten diphenylcyclopropenone (DPC). The rearrangement joins TRBV12-3 or TRBV12-4 to TRBJ2-7; D gene uncertain. CDR3 bases: TGTGCCAGCGCTTATCCCGGGCGCGAGCAGTACTTC. Its protein is CASAYPGREQYF.